A selection of T cell receptor beta chains follows, all from one sample in a study of shared clonotypes between healthy human individuals. Repertoires were generated with immunoSEQ multiplex PCR, while TCRdb's copy carries only in-frame clones and drops some. Of 950,000 to 1,300,000 clones listed, approximately 72% were seen once; the top ten hold roughly 1.4%. What was sequenced was memory CD4+ T cells sorted from blood. The receptors were gathered from a young man in good health. Both conserved end residues are part of each CDR3. Each record gives: J gene, clone size, D gene, V gene, CDR3 protein, CDR3 DNA. A D gene is named only where the DNA matches it firmly. Not all rows give a size; the values are once, few, many and, for expanded clones, a class.

j_call: TRBJ2-3
clone_size: -
d_call: TRBD2
v_call: TRBV7-9
cdr3_aa: CASSPLRVGGNTDTQYF
cdr3_nt: TGTGCCAGCAGCCCGCTTCGTGTGGGGGGGAACACAGATACGCAGTATTTT

j_call: TRBJ1-6
clone_size: -
d_call: -
v_call: TRBV5-6
cdr3_aa: CASSPRQYYNSPLHF
cdr3_nt: TGTGCCAGCAGCCCTCGACAGTACTATAATTCACCCCTCCACTTT

j_call: TRBJ1-2
clone_size: -
d_call: -
v_call: TRBV18
cdr3_aa: CASSGTGVDYGYTF
cdr3_nt: TGTGCCAGCTCAGGGACGGGCGTCGACTATGGCTACACCTTC

j_call: TRBJ1-4
clone_size: -
d_call: -
v_call: TRBV28
cdr3_aa: CASSAGSISEKLFF
cdr3_nt: TGTGCCAGCAGTGCAGGGTCAATCAGCGAAAAACTGTTTTTT

j_call: TRBJ2-7
clone_size: -
d_call: -
v_call: TRBV7-8
cdr3_aa: CASSLGRGGRGSYEQYF
cdr3_nt: TGTGCCAGCAGCTTAGGGCGCGGTGGTCGGGGATCCTACGAGCAGTACTTC

j_call: TRBJ2-3
clone_size: -
d_call: -
v_call: TRBV11-2
cdr3_aa: CASSPGVHTDTQYF
cdr3_nt: TGTGCCAGCAGCCCGGGGGTACACACAGATACGCAGTATTTT

j_call: TRBJ2-7
clone_size: -
d_call: -
v_call: TRBV2
cdr3_aa: CASTEAYEQYF
cdr3_nt: TGTGCCAGCACCGAGGCCTACGAGCAGTACTTC

j_call: TRBJ2-3
clone_size: once
d_call: TRBD2
v_call: TRBV2
cdr3_aa: CASKRAGGHADTQYF
cdr3_nt: TGTGCCAGCAAAAGGGCGGGGGGGCACGCAGATACGCAGTATTTT

j_call: TRBJ2-5
clone_size: -
d_call: -
v_call: TRBV30
cdr3_aa: CASAGPRGETQYF
cdr3_nt: TGTGCCTCGGCGGGACCCAGGGGAGAGACCCAGTACTTC

j_call: TRBJ1-6
clone_size: -
d_call: TRBD1
v_call: TRBV19
cdr3_aa: CASSFTGTVNSPLHF
cdr3_nt: TGTGCCAGTAGTTTTACCGGGACAGTTAATTCACCCCTCCACTTT

j_call: TRBJ2-3
clone_size: once
d_call: -
v_call: TRBV5-4
cdr3_aa: CASSDGGNTDTQYF
cdr3_nt: TGTGCCAGCAGTGACGGTGGGAACACAGATACGCAGTATTTT

j_call: TRBJ1-2
clone_size: -
d_call: -
v_call: TRBV6-5
cdr3_aa: CASTTRGGNGYTF
cdr3_nt: TGTGCCAGCACAACCCGGGGGGGCAATGGCTACACCTTC

j_call: TRBJ2-7
clone_size: -
d_call: TRBD1
v_call: TRBV7-9
cdr3_aa: CASSRGTGSEQYF
cdr3_nt: TGTGCCAGCAGCAGGGGGACAGGGAGCGAGCAGTACTTC

j_call: TRBJ1-6
clone_size: few
d_call: -
v_call: TRBV5-4
cdr3_aa: CASSERGGFYNSPLHF
cdr3_nt: TGTGCCAGCAGCGAGCGCGGGGGGTTCTATAATTCACCCCTCCACTTT

j_call: TRBJ2-7
clone_size: -
d_call: -
v_call: TRBV5-5
cdr3_aa: CASSLEVWTYEQYF
cdr3_nt: TGTGCCAGCAGCTTGGAAGTCTGGACCTACGAGCAGTACTTC

j_call: TRBJ2-2
clone_size: -
d_call: TRBD1
v_call: TRBV2
cdr3_aa: CASRLGTALTGELFF
cdr3_nt: TGTGCCAGCAGACTCGGGACAGCGCTCACCGGGGAGCTGTTTTTT

j_call: TRBJ1-1
clone_size: -
d_call: -
v_call: TRBV5-4
cdr3_aa: CASSKGRENTEAFF
cdr3_nt: TGTGCCAGCAGCAAAGGAAGGGAGAACACTGAAGCTTTCTTT

j_call: TRBJ2-2
clone_size: once
d_call: -
v_call: TRBV4-1
cdr3_aa: CASSQDPRASTGELFF
cdr3_nt: TGCGCCAGCAGCCAAGATCCTAGGGCCAGCACCGGGGAGCTGTTTTTT

j_call: TRBJ1-2
clone_size: once
d_call: TRBD1
v_call: TRBV5-6
cdr3_aa: CASSPGGAYGYTF
cdr3_nt: TGTGCCAGCAGCCCAGGGGGCGCCTATGGCTACACCTTC

j_call: TRBJ2-5
clone_size: once
d_call: TRBD1
v_call: TRBV6-1
cdr3_aa: CASSLGDRAEETQYF
cdr3_nt: TGTGCCAGCAGTCTAGGGGACAGGGCCGAAGAGACCCAGTACTTC

j_call: TRBJ2-7
clone_size: -
d_call: -
v_call: TRBV18
cdr3_aa: CASSPIASSYEQYF
cdr3_nt: TGTGCCAGCTCACCAATAGCCAGCTCCTACGAGCAGTACTTC

j_call: TRBJ1-2
clone_size: once
d_call: -
v_call: TRBV2
cdr3_aa: CASSTGLYGYTF
cdr3_nt: TGTGCCAGCTCCACAGGGCTCTATGGCTACACCTTC

j_call: TRBJ2-3
clone_size: few
d_call: -
v_call: TRBV7-2
cdr3_aa: CASSLNPGATGTDTQYF
cdr3_nt: TGTGCCAGCAGCCTTAATCCGGGGGCGACCGGCACAGATACGCAGTATTTT

j_call: TRBJ1-5
clone_size: -
d_call: -
v_call: TRBV2
cdr3_aa: CASSPRARGGDQPQHF
cdr3_nt: TGTGCCAGCAGTCCCCGCGCTAGGGGAGGGGATCAGCCCCAGCATTTT

j_call: TRBJ2-5
clone_size: -
d_call: TRBD1
v_call: TRBV5-1
cdr3_aa: CASSGRQGLGETQYF
cdr3_nt: TGCGCCAGCAGCGGTCGACAGGGGTTGGGTGAGACCCAGTACTTC

j_call: TRBJ2-2
clone_size: few
d_call: TRBD2
v_call: TRBV25-1
cdr3_aa: CASSVLPSGLTGELFF
cdr3_nt: TGTGCCAGCAGTGTCCTTCCTAGCGGGCTTACCGGGGAGCTGTTTTTT

j_call: TRBJ1-6
clone_size: -
d_call: -
v_call: TRBV4-1
cdr3_aa: CASSQEGGLIYNSPLHF
cdr3_nt: TGCGCCAGCAGCCAAGAGGGGGGACTCATATATAATTCACCCCTCCACTTT

j_call: TRBJ1-1
clone_size: -
d_call: -
v_call: TRBV30
cdr3_aa: CACRQLNTEAFF
cdr3_nt: TGTGCCTGCCGACAGCTTAACACTGAAGCTTTCTTT

j_call: TRBJ2-7
clone_size: -
d_call: TRBD1
v_call: TRBV5-1
cdr3_aa: CASSVTGQSSYEQYF
cdr3_nt: TGCGCCAGCAGCGTGACGGGACAGAGCTCCTACGAGCAGTACTTC

j_call: TRBJ1-1
clone_size: -
d_call: -
v_call: TRBV6-5
cdr3_aa: CASSYQWTANTEAFF
cdr3_nt: TGTGCCAGCAGTTACCAATGGACAGCCAACACTGAAGCTTTCTTT

j_call: TRBJ2-5
clone_size: -
d_call: -
v_call: TRBV5-6
cdr3_aa: CASSTRGTQVRQETQYF
cdr3_nt: TGTGCCAGCAGCACGAGGGGGACACAGGTGAGGCAAGAGACCCAGTACTTC

j_call: TRBJ2-6
clone_size: once
d_call: TRBD2
v_call: TRBV30
cdr3_aa: CAWSVVRTSTGANVLTF
cdr3_nt: TGTGCCTGGAGTGTAGTAAGGACTAGCACTGGGGCCAACGTCCTGACTTTC

j_call: TRBJ1-6
clone_size: -
d_call: -
v_call: TRBV7-2
cdr3_aa: CASSLGQGRNSPLHF
cdr3_nt: TGTGCCAGCAGCTTAGGGCAGGGTAGGAATTCACCCCTCCACTTT

j_call: TRBJ2-5
clone_size: -
d_call: -
v_call: TRBV4-1
cdr3_aa: CASSQDGNLLETQYF
cdr3_nt: TGCGCCAGCAGCCAAGACGGAAACTTATTAGAGACCCAGTACTTC

j_call: TRBJ2-1
clone_size: -
d_call: -
v_call: TRBV30
cdr3_aa: CAWSVGRVSGNEQFF
cdr3_nt: TGTGCCTGGAGTGTCGGCAGGGTGTCTGGGAATGAGCAGTTCTTC

j_call: TRBJ1-1
clone_size: -
d_call: -
v_call: TRBV29-1
cdr3_aa: CSTLGVGAAFF
cdr3_nt: TGCAGCACCCTGGGAGTGGGCGCAGCTTTCTTT

j_call: TRBJ2-6
clone_size: -
d_call: -
v_call: TRBV2
cdr3_aa: CASRGESGANVLTF
cdr3_nt: TGTGCCAGCAGGGGAGAGTCTGGGGCCAACGTCCTGACTTTC

j_call: TRBJ1-4
clone_size: -
d_call: -
v_call: TRBV10-2
cdr3_aa: CASSEQGEKLFF
cdr3_nt: TGCGCCAGCAGTGAACAGGGAGAAAAACTGTTTTTT

j_call: TRBJ1-1
clone_size: -
d_call: -
v_call: TRBV5-1
cdr3_aa: CASSLYTNPTEAFF
cdr3_nt: TGCGCCAGCAGCTTGTATACTAATCCCACTGAAGCTTTCTTT

j_call: TRBJ1-5
clone_size: -
d_call: -
v_call: TRBV6-6
cdr3_aa: CASSRTGHSNQPQHF
cdr3_nt: TGTGCCAGTAGTAGGACGGGACATAGCAATCAGCCCCAGCATTTT

j_call: TRBJ1-4
clone_size: -
d_call: TRBD1
v_call: TRBV5-5
cdr3_aa: CASSLGRGREKLFF
cdr3_nt: TGTGCCAGCAGCTTGGGCAGGGGGCGTGAAAAACTGTTTTTT

j_call: TRBJ2-5
clone_size: -
d_call: -
v_call: TRBV5-6
cdr3_aa: CASSLATVQETQYF
cdr3_nt: TGTGCCAGCAGCTTGGCAACAGTCCAAGAGACCCAGTACTTC

j_call: TRBJ2-7
clone_size: once
d_call: -
v_call: TRBV20-1
cdr3_aa: CSARGSHEQYF
cdr3_nt: TGCAGTGCTAGAGGTAGCCACGAGCAGTACTTC

j_call: TRBJ2-1
clone_size: -
d_call: TRBD2
v_call: TRBV11-2
cdr3_aa: CASSLVVLAGLNEQFF
cdr3_nt: TGTGCCAGCAGCTTAGTAGTCCTAGCGGGATTGAATGAGCAGTTCTTC

j_call: TRBJ1-1
clone_size: -
d_call: -
v_call: TRBV10-3
cdr3_aa: CAISRGPDNPEAFF
cdr3_nt: TGTGCCATCAGCAGAGGCCCGGACAACCCTGAAGCTTTCTTT

j_call: TRBJ1-5
clone_size: -
d_call: -
v_call: TRBV6-1
cdr3_aa: CASEQGSNQPQHF
cdr3_nt: TGTGCCAGCGAACAGGGAAGCAATCAGCCCCAGCATTTT

j_call: TRBJ2-7
clone_size: -
d_call: -
v_call: TRBV7-6
cdr3_aa: CASSSPLVSYEQYF
cdr3_nt: TGTGCCAGCAGCTCCCCCCTCGTTTCCTACGAGCAGTACTTC

j_call: TRBJ2-3
clone_size: -
d_call: -
v_call: TRBV5-1
cdr3_aa: CASSLSGDPDTDTQYF
cdr3_nt: TGCGCCAGCAGCTTGTCAGGCGATCCGGACACAGATACGCAGTATTTT